This TCR beta chain originates from a study of long-term antiretroviral therapy in people with HIV. The study's findings and limits: Post-ART samples showed increased diversity that remained below transplant donor control levels. Blood collection from about 2004 to 2017 possibly occurred under older ART regimens. Missing from the dataset were any data on ART adherence, viral resistance or therapy changes.

At the survey level, the v3.0 immunoSEQ assay was run. Sequencing was designed to cover 40,000-50,000 T-cell genomes in each sample. Sequencing was performed with immunoSEQ multiplex PCR; in TCRdb, only in-frame clones are kept and a portion is missing. The sample has approximately 47,000 clones; approximately 79% are singletons. As regards this clone: Its target is not known. Because the CDR3's place on the DNA is in doubt, the DNA is left out and the CDR3 is given as listed by TCRdb.

The sequence derives from a woman under 30 with HIV. Specimen: unsorted PBMCs, collected 0.8 years after starting antiretroviral therapy.

The CDR3 region is CASGVGGGSRDTRYF. The chain uses TRBV6-5 and TRBJ2-3; the D call in the table, TRBD2, was not verified against the DNA. The CDR3 contains 15 residues when both ends are counted. Germline V gives CDR1 MNHEY, CDR2 SVGAGI.